Following are 29 T cell receptor beta chains from one sample sequenced in a study of blood T cell repertoires in COVID-19. Profiling relied on immunoSEQ multiplex PCR, and the TCRdb table lists in-frame clones only, not all of them. The table records 180,000 or so clones, 80% to 85% of them present only once. The sequencing input was peripheral blood. Receptor source: an elderly woman with COVID-19, enrolled during active disease.

J is TRBJ2-3 and V is TRBV15, with 12 nucleotides matching TRBD1. From germline, CDR1 is LNHNV and CDR2 YYDKDF (reference sequence). V was clipped by 3 bases and J by 4 bases; unmatched bases: 5. The CDR3 length is 16 residues. CDR3 in amino acids: CATSREGQGAADTQYF. CDR3 bases: TGTGCCACCAGCAGGGAGGGACAGGGGGCCGCAGATACGCAGTATTTT.

This clone was found once. The DNA of the CDR3 is TGTGCCAGCAGGACTGACGGACAGGGAGAAATCGGTGAGCAGTTCTTC. It specifies CASRTDGQGEIGEQFF. This chain links TRBV27 with TRBJ2-1, with 8 positions matching TRBD1. Losses at the gene ends were 6 bases for V and 9 bases for J; bases not matched to a gene: 16. Looked up from germline, CDR1 is MNHEY and CDR2 is SMNVEV (reference sequence). The CDR3 has 16 residues.

The chain employs TRBV4-1 and TRBJ2-1; 9 bases are a match to TRBD2. This CDR3 comprises 17 residues. CDR1 is MGHRA and CDR2 is YSYEKL in the germline V gene. V trimming: 4 bases; J trimming: 4 bases; junction bases outside the gene matches: 11. The CDR3 region is CASSLAPLAGGYNEQFF. In DNA, the CDR3 is TGCGCCAGCAGCCTAGCCCCCTTGGCGGGGGGGTACAATGAGCAGTTCTTC.

Written as DNA, the CDR3 is TGTGCCAGCAGCCAACTTTCGGACAGGGGAGATGGCTACACCTTC. It translates to CASSQLSDRGDGYTF. This rearrangement joins TRBV14 to TRBJ1-2; 9 positions agree with TRBD1. The V segment lost 2 bases and the J segment 6 bases; nucleotides outside the gene matches: 7. From germline, CDR1 is SGHDN and CDR2 FVKESK. The CDR3 is made up of 15 amino acids.

The V call is TRBV28, the J call TRBJ1-4; possibly TRBD1 for D (5 bases). The V end lost 6 bases, the J end lost 4 bases, and 18 bases lay between the germline ends. Germline assignment: CDR1 MDHEN and CDR2 SYDVKM. This CDR3 contains 16 residues. In nucleotides, the CDR3 is TGTGCCAGCAGGTTCTACGGGGGAGGGATTAATGAAAAACTGTTTTTT. Translation gives CASRFYGGGINEKLFF.

The chain joins TRBV5-1 to TRBJ2-2; 8 nucleotides align to TRBD2. Per the germline V gene, CDR1 is SGHRS and CDR2 is YFSETQ. J gave up 7 bases and V 4 bases, and 15 bases lay outside the gene matches. The CDR3 length is 17 residues. The CDR3 region is CASSLYATAGASGELFF. The CDR3 DNA reads as TGCGCCAGCAGCCTTTATGCAACAGCGGGGGCGAGCGGGGAGCTGTTTTTT.

Only one count was recorded for this clone. This sequence joins TRBV7-9 and TRBJ2-3, with D hard to call. V shed 4 bases and J shed 1 base, with 12 bases lying between them. Germline CDR1 reads SEHNR; CDR2 reads FQNEAQ (reference sequence). The CDR3 contains 15 residues. The CDR3 DNA reads TGTGCCAGCAGCTCCTTTTCGGTGGGCACAGATACGCAGTATTTT. Protein: CASSSFSVGTDTQYF.

The rearrangement uses TRBV25-1 and TRBJ1-1; 8 nucleotides agree with TRBD1. V dropped 0 bases and J dropped 8; count of bases not matched to a gene: 5. This CDR3 is 14 amino acids long. In germline, CDR1 is MGHDK, CDR2 SYGVNS. The CDR3 here is CASSEYLWTGEAFF. In nucleotides, the CDR3 is TGTGCCAGCAGTGAATATCTCTGGACAGGGGAAGCTTTCTTT.

The chain is built from TRBV7-3 and TRBJ2-1, with 10 bases fitting TRBD2. V lost 4 bases and J lost 8; bases outside the gene matches: 8. CDR3 length: 15 residues. CDR1 is SGHTA, CDR2 FQGTGA, per germline. CDR3 residues: CASSSSGLAHDEQFF. DNA of the CDR3: TGTGCCAGCAGCTCTTCGGGACTAGCGCACGATGAGCAGTTCTTC.

The rearrangement links TRBV20-1 to TRBJ2-1; maybe TRBD2 (5 bases). Trimming shortened V by 3 bases and J by 10 bases, and 10 bases separated the two germline ends. Germline lookup yields CDR1 DFQATT and CDR2 SNEGSKA (reference sequence). CDR3 length: 11 amino acids. CDR3 residues: CSASLAREQFF. CDR3 nucleotides: TGCAGTGCTAGTCTAGCACGGGAGCAGTTCTTC.

This chain connects TRBV4-1 to TRBJ2-1; 7 positions match TRBD1. The J segment lost 2 bases and the V segment lost 5 bases, leaving 6 bases of the junction unmatched. This CDR3 contains 15 residues. Germline-derived CDR1 and CDR2 are MGHRA and YSYEKL. CDR3 DNA: TGCGCCAGCAGCACCCGGGACAGAGCCTACAATGAGCAGTTCTTC. Protein: CASSTRDRAYNEQFF.

This clone has more than one count but fewer than ten. The chain joins TRBV5-1 to TRBJ2-6, with D perhaps matching TRBD1 (5 bases). Trimming left V 0 bases short and J 2 bases short, with 9 bases between. Germline loops: CDR1 SGHRS, CDR2 YFSETQ. The CDR3 is 16 residues long. CDR3: CASSLAAGTGANVLTF. CDR3 nucleotides: TGCGCCAGCAGCTTGGCCGCAGGGACTGGGGCCAACGTCCTGACTTTC. Combining the CDR3 with reference TRBV5-1 and TRBJ2-6 gives the whole variable domain KAGVTQTPRYLIKTRGQQVTLSCSPISGHRSVSWYQQTPGQGLQFLFEYFSETQRNKGNFPGRFSGRQFSNSRSEMNVSTLELGDSALYLCASSLAAGTGANVLTFGAGSRLTVL.

This chain joins TRBV24-1 and TRBJ2-3; 12 bases fit TRBD1. Per germline, CDR1 KGHDR and CDR2 SFDVKD. Trimming cost V 0 bases and J 6 bases; bases outside gene matches: 9. The CDR3 sequence is 18 residues long. As DNA, the CDR3 is TGTGCCACCAGTGATTTGGAACCAGGGGACAGGGGGCCGGATACGCAGTATTTT. This encodes CATSDLEPGDRGPDTQYF.

This clone was recorded once. This chain joins TRBV21-1 and TRBJ2-1; no check of the table's D call, TRBD2, against the DNA was made. TRBV21-1 constitutes a pseudogene. The CDR3 is 19 residues long. In DNA, the CDR3 is TGTGCCAGCAGCAAATCGCCTTGGGAGCGGGGGAGCTCCTACAATGAGCAGTTCTTC. This translates into CASSKSPWERGSSYNEQFF.

V gene TRBV29-1 combines with J gene TRBJ2-1; D ambiguous. The CDR3 is made up of 12 amino acids. Trimming pared 3 bases from V and 4 bases from J, leaving 7 bases between. The germline V gene has CDR1 SQVTM and CDR2 ANQGSEA. The CDR3 DNA follows: TGCAGCGTTGAGAGGAGATACAATGAGCAGTTCTTC. Its protein product is CSVERRYNEQFF.

The chain couples TRBV9 to TRBJ2-7; 7 bases fit TRBD2. This CDR3 region has 15 residues. Losses at the gene ends were 0 bases for V and 4 bases for J; bases not matched to a gene: 7. CDR1 SGDLS and CDR2 YYNGEE come from the germline V gene. The CDR3 here is CASSVGEAGLYEQYF. DNA of the CDR3: TGTGCCAGCAGCGTAGGGGAAGCGGGATTATACGAGCAGTACTTC.

The chain combines TRBV19 with TRBJ2-7; possibly TRBD1 for D (6 bases). Looked up from germline, CDR1 is LNHDA and CDR2 is SQIVND (reference sequence). V gave up 2 bases and J gave up 0 bases, with 14 bases separating them. The CDR3 covers 16 residues. Here the CDR3 reads CASSITGHLPSYEQYF. The CDR3 bases are TGTGCCAGTAGTATAACGGGACACCTCCCCTCCTACGAGCAGTACTTC.

The chain uses TRBV29-1 and TRBJ1-2; the D is unclear. This CDR3 is built from 13 residues. V was pared by 5 bases and J by 7 bases, with 17 bases between. Germline assignment: CDR1 SQVTM and CDR2 ANQGSEA. In DNA form, the CDR3 reads TGCAGCGTTTCCGGGTCCAAAGCGGGTGGCTACACCTTC. Amino acid sequence: CSVSGSKAGGYTF. Supplemented by reference TRBV29-1 and TRBJ1-2, the full variable domain reads SAVISQKPSRDICQRGTSLTIQCQVDSQVTMMFWYRQQPGQSLTLIATANQGSEATYESGFVIDKFPISRPNLTFSTLTVSNMSPEDSSIYLCSVSGSKAGGYTFGSGTRLTVV.

The CDR3 DNA reads as TGTGCCAGCAGCCAAGTATACAGGGGGCATGAGCAGTTCTTC. It translates to CASSQVYRGHEQFF. V and J are TRBV3-1 (or the pseudogene TRBV3-2) and TRBJ2-1, with TRBD1 matching 9 bases. The CDR3 consists of 14 residues. The germline gives CDR1 LGHDT, CDR2 YNNKEL (reference sequence). The V and J ends lost 1 base and 8 bases, in that order; junction bases with no gene match: 3.

The genes are TRBV10-2 and TRBJ2-2, with D tentatively TRBD1 (5 bases). The germline V gene has CDR1 WSHSY and CDR2 SAAADI. Trimming stripped 3 bases from V and 5 bases from J, with 10 bases between. The CDR3 totals 14 residues. The CDR3 here is CASSDRVRTGELFF. As DNA, the CDR3 is TGCGCCAGCAGTGACAGGGTCCGAACCGGGGAGCTGTTTTTT.

The J gene is TRBJ2-7, the V gene TRBV19; maybe TRBD1 (5 bases). V was trimmed by 5 bases and J by 3 bases, leaving 8 bases between them. This CDR3 has 12 amino acids. Germline V gives CDR1 LNHDA, CDR2 SQIVND (reference sequence). The CDR3 nucleotides read TGTGCCAGTAGTCCTCAGGGCTACGAGCAGTACTTC. Encoded protein: CASSPQGYEQYF.

The chain combines TRBV18 with TRBJ1-5, with D perhaps matching TRBD1 (5 bases). This CDR3 contains 15 residues. Trimming took 2 bases from V and 5 from J, leaving 13 bases between them. CDR1 and CDR2 (germline): KGHSH, LQKENI. The CDR3 DNA is TGTGCCAGCTCACCAGAGCGGGGGGTGTATCAGCCCCAGCATTTT. Its protein product is CASSPERGVYQPQHF.

The CDR3 reads CASIEGWLADEQFF. The CDR3 coding sequence is TGTGCCAGCATCGAAGGGTGGCTAGCCGATGAGCAGTTCTTC. The J gene is TRBJ2-1, the V gene TRBV2; maybe TRBD2 (5 bases). V lost 7 bases, J lost 8 bases, and 18 bases lay in between. From germline, CDR1 is SNHLY and CDR2 FYNNEI. This CDR3 is built from 14 residues. Full variable domain (rest looked up from reference TRBV2 and TRBJ2-1): EPEVTQTPSHQVTQMGQEVILRCVPISNHLYFYWYRQILGQKVEFLVSFYNNEISEKSEIFDDQFSVERPDGSNFTLKIRSTKLEDSAMYFCASIEGWLADEQFFGPGTRLTVL.

The CDR3 region has the DNA TGTGCCAGCAGTGAAGTGGACAGGGGGCGAGAGACCCAGTACTTC. Translating it yields CASSEVDRGRETQYF. The genes are TRBV6-1 and TRBJ2-5; 11 nucleotides match TRBD1. CDR3 length: 15 amino acids. With 1 base clipped from V and 4 bases from J, the junction kept 2 bases outside the gene matches. The V gene's germline CDR1 is MNHNS and CDR2 SASEGT.

CDR3 bases: TGTGCCAGCAGCCAAGCCACGGGGGTAAGCTCCTACAATGAGCAGTTCTTC. Protein sequence: CASSQATGVSSYNEQFF. V usage is TRBV4-2 and J usage is TRBJ2-1; possible D gene TRBD2, 6 bases. V lost 1 base and J 0 bases, leaving 13 bases between the germline ends. The germline V gene has CDR1 LGHNA and CDR2 YNFKEQ. The CDR3 extends over 17 amino acids.

The chain uses TRBV10-1 and TRBJ1-5, with a weak D call TRBD1 (6 bases). Germline CDR1 WNHNN, CDR2 SYGVQD (reference sequence). The CDR3 is 18 residues long. V lost 6 bases and J lost 4, with 25 bases in between. The CDR3 bases are TGCGCCAGCAGAACAACAGGGCCTCAACAAGGTGGGAATCAGCCCCAGCATTTT. Translated, it gives CASRTTGPQQGGNQPQHF.

The V and J genes are TRBV19 and TRBJ2-3; 8 positions agree with TRBD2. Germline-derived CDR1 and CDR2 are LNHDA and SQIVND (reference sequence). This CDR3 region has 16 residues. The V gene end was trimmed by 3 bases and the J gene end by 1 base; junction bases not matched to a gene: 6. The CDR3 coding sequence is TGTGCCAGTAGTATGGCCTCAGCGGGAGGCACAGATACGCAGTATTTT. As protein: CASSMASAGGTDTQYF.

The CDR3 nucleotides are TGCGCCAGCAGCCCAGGACTAGCGGGAGTAAATGAGCAGTTCTTC. Encoded protein: CASSPGLAGVNEQFF. This chain joins TRBV4-1 and TRBJ2-1, with TRBD2 identical over 13 bases. Germline values: CDR1 MGHRA, CDR2 YSYEKL. The CDR3 extends over 15 amino acids. The junction had 4 bases not matched to a gene; V was cut back by 4 bases and J by 7 bases.

V is TRBV19 and J is TRBJ2-3, with 8 bases matching TRBD2. Germline V gene sequence: CDR1 LNHDA, CDR2 SQIVND (reference sequence). Trimming removed 3 bases from V and 6 bases from J; junction bases left unmatched: 8. This CDR3 is built from 15 residues. CDR3 in DNA: TGTGCCAGTAGTATGCAGGGCGGGAGGAGGGATACGCAGTATTTT. Amino acid sequence: CASSMQGGRRDTQYF.